The 21 T cell receptor beta chains given below trace back to one sample, sequenced in a study of T-cell reconstitution after alpha-beta-depleted transplantation in children. Preparation of the TCRbeta library was carried out with unique molecular identifiers. TCRdb reanalysed the PCR reads using MiXCR and keeps one entry per CDR3 protein. The sample consists of around 580,000 distinct CDR3 sequences, 27% of them appearing once. The sample in question was PBMCs, obtained before TCRalphabeta/CD19-depleted stem cell transplant. Receptor source: a boy less than two years old with Wiskott-Aldrich syndrome, due to receive a stem cell transplant.

At least ten counts were recorded for this clonotype. The gene calls are TRBV13 and TRBJ1-1, with D tentatively TRBD1 (5 bases). The CDR3 has 14 amino acids. Deletions cut 5 bases from V and 1 base from J, with 11 bases between. From germline, CDR1 is PRHDT and CDR2 FYEKMQ (reference sequence). The CDR3 protein is CASSPRGGNTEAFF. The CDR3, as DNA: TGTGCCAGCAGCCCCCGGGGGGGGAACACTGAAGCTTTCTTT.

The chain combines TRBV24-1 with TRBJ2-2; possible D gene TRBD2, 6 bases. Germline values: CDR1 KGHDR, CDR2 SFDVKD. Trimming stripped 9 bases from V and 7 bases from J, with 17 bases between. The CDR3 sequence is 14 residues long. In nucleotides, the CDR3 is TGTGCCACCGCCGGTTCACTAGCAGGCGGGGAGCTGTTTTTT. It is translated as CATAGSLAGGELFF.

This clonotype was seen just once. The CDR3, as DNA: TGTGCCACCGTCGGACTAGCGGGAGAGACCCAGTACTTC. Translated: CATVGLAGETQYF. The chain is built from TRBV2 and TRBJ2-5; TRBD2 matches 11 bases. The CDR3 covers 13 residues. J lost 4 bases, V lost 10 bases, and 5 bases had no gene match. Germline V CDR1 and CDR2: SNHLY, FYNNEI.

The table lists this clonotype with a few counts. The rearrangement links TRBV5-1 to TRBJ1-4; D call uncertain. The CDR3 length is 14 residues. V was clipped by 0 bases and J by 4 bases, with 7 bases between them. Germline V lookup: CDR1 SGHRS, CDR2 YFSETQ. CDR3 region: CASSLGIGNEKLFF. As DNA, the CDR3 is TGCGCCAGCAGCTTGGGGATTGGTAATGAAAAACTGTTTTTT. The full variable domain, with the rest looked up from reference TRBV5-1 and TRBJ1-4, is KAGVTQTPRYLIKTRGQQVTLSCSPISGHRSVSWYQQTPGQGLQFLFEYFSETQRNKGNFPGRFSGRQFSNSRSEMNVSTLELGDSALYLCASSLGIGNEKLFFGSGTQLSVL.

The V gene is TRBV5-6, the J gene TRBJ2-3; 10 nucleotides align to TRBD2. The germline gives CDR1 SGHDT, CDR2 YYEEEE. The CDR3 runs to 15 residues. J gave up 6 bases and V 0 bases, and 4 bases lay outside the gene matches. The CDR3 protein is CASSLGGTSVDTQYF. The CDR3 bases are TGTGCCAGCAGCTTGGGTGGGACTAGCGTCGATACGCAGTATTTT.

The V call is TRBV24-1, the J call TRBJ2-3; TRBD2 might be the D (5 bases). Trimming took 0 bases from V and 9 from J, leaving 9 bases between them. CDR1 is KGHDR, CDR2 SFDVKD, per germline. This CDR3 contains 13 residues. Here the CDR3 DNA reads TGTGCCACCAGTGATTTGTATAGGGAGACGCAGTATTTT. Amino acids: CATSDLYRETQYF.

In this sample, this clonotype turned up a few times. V usage is TRBV5-1 and J usage is TRBJ2-3; D call uncertain. The V end was cut by 3 bases, the J end by 5 bases, with 16 bases between. Germline V gene lookup returns CDR1 SGHRS and CDR2 YFSETQ. The CDR3 is made up of 15 amino acids. In DNA, the CDR3 is TGCGCCAGCAGCTCCGGTTCTGCAGCCCGAGATACGCAGTATTTT. It codes for CASSSGSAARDTQYF. The whole variable domain, filled in from reference TRBV5-1 and TRBJ2-3, reads KAGVTQTPRYLIKTRGQQVTLSCSPISGHRSVSWYQQTPGQGLQFLFEYFSETQRNKGNFPGRFSGRQFSNSRSEMNVSTLELGDSALYLCASSSGSAARDTQYFGPGTRLTVL.

This clonotype has only a few counts. This chain connects TRBV5-1 to TRBJ2-1; no firm D call. Per the germline V gene, CDR1 is SGHRS and CDR2 is YFSETQ. V lost 0 bases and J lost 5, with 9 bases in between. The CDR3 sequence is 14 residues long. CDR3 protein: CASSLEARNNEQFF. The DNA of the CDR3 is TGCGCCAGCAGCTTGGAAGCTAGAAACAATGAGCAGTTCTTC.

The chain couples TRBV10-2 to TRBJ2-1, with D possibly being TRBD2 (6 bases). Trimming cost V 9 bases and J 5 bases, with 20 bases left between them. Germline V gives CDR1 WSHSY, CDR2 SAAADI. The CDR3 runs 15 residues. CDR3 in DNA: TGCGCCAGTGCACCCACGGGAGAAGGGGACAATGAGCAGTTCTTC. This gives the protein CASAPTGEGDNEQFF.

This chain joins TRBV9 and TRBJ2-1; D uncertain. Germline V CDR1 and CDR2: SGDLS, YYNGEE. The CDR3 has 13 residues. Trimming pared 3 bases from V and 9 bases from J, leaving 13 bases between. The CDR3 loop reads CASSETLWGEQFF. CDR3 sequence (DNA): TGTGCCAGCAGCGAGACACTTTGGGGTGAGCAGTTCTTC.

In its sample, this clonotype was seen a few times. The rearrangement links TRBV7-2 to TRBJ2-1, with TRBD2 matching over 7 bases. Germline V CDR1 and CDR2: SGHTA, FQGNSA. With 1 base clipped from V and 3 bases from J, the junction kept 6 bases outside the gene matches. The CDR3 totals 16 residues. The CDR3 region is CASSLGGGLRYNEQFF. The CDR3 DNA reads as TGTGCCAGCAGCTTAGGGGGGGGACTCCGCTACAATGAGCAGTTCTTC.

The chain recombines TRBV10-3 with TRBJ2-2, with D perhaps TRBD1 (5 bases). The CDR3 contains 12 residues. The ends were cut back, 10 bases at V and 6 bases at J, with 12 bases in the middle. Germline CDR1 is ENHRY and CDR2 is SYGVKD. The CDR3 nucleotides are TGTGCCACTCAACAGGTCGCCGGGGAGCTGTTTTTT. It is translated as CATQQVAGELFF.

This clonotype was observed a handful of times. V and J are TRBV7-8 and TRBJ2-4; 7 bases match TRBD1. V shed 2 bases and J 5 bases; nucleotides not matched to a gene: 3. The length of the CDR3 is 14 residues. In germline, CDR1 is SGHVS, CDR2 FQNEAQ. CDR3 loop: CASSLRTGENIQYF. The CDR3 DNA is TGTGCCAGCAGCTTAAGGACAGGTGAAAACATTCAGTACTTC. Full variable domain (missing parts from reference TRBV7-8 and TRBJ2-4): GAGVSQSPRYKVAKRGQDVALRCDPISGHVSLFWYQQALGQGPEFLTYFQNEAQLDKSGLPSDRFFAERPEGSVSTLKIQRTQQEDSAVYLCASSLRTGENIQYFGAGTRLSVL.

The rearrangement joins TRBV5-1 to TRBJ2-2; the D gene is possibly TRBD1 (6 bases). From germline, CDR1 is SGHRS and CDR2 YFSETQ. Trimming left V 3 bases short and J 6 bases short, with 12 bases between. This CDR3 region has 14 residues. Written as DNA, the CDR3 is TGCGCCAGCAGCTGGAGACAGGTTTCCGGGGAGCTGTTTTTT. Translation: CASSWRQVSGELFF.

This clonotype was observed a few times. The chain links TRBV3-1 to TRBJ2-5; 7 positions agree with TRBD2. V lost 1 base to trimming and J lost 5 bases; unmatched junction nucleotides: 4. The CDR3 has 14 residues. CDR1 and CDR2 (germline): LGHDT, YNNKEL (reference sequence). CDR3 loop: CASSQAGGRETQYF. In DNA, the CDR3 is TGTGCCAGCAGCCAAGCGGGAGGCCGGGAGACCCAGTACTTC.

The genes are TRBV20-1 and TRBJ1-6; D is possibly TRBD1 (5 bases). The germline CDR1 and CDR2 sequences are DFQATT and SNEGSKA (reference sequence). Trimming removed 8 bases from V and 7 bases from J, with 18 bases in between. CDR3 size: 14 residues. The CDR3 sequence: CSSQRARDNSPLHF. The CDR3 DNA sequence: TGCAGTTCGCAAAGGGCTCGGGACAATTCACCCCTCCACTTT.

This clonotype has just a few counts. This chain uses TRBV6-2 or TRBV6-3 with TRBJ2-1, with TRBD2 matching 9 bases. The J segment lost 9 bases and the V segment lost 6 bases, leaving 15 bases of the junction unmatched. The CDR3 spans 16 residues. The germline V gene encodes CDR1 MNHEY and CDR2 SVGEGT. CDR3 bases: TGTGCCAGCAGGGGTGGGACTAGCCCGAATCTGGCTGAGCAGTTCTTC. It yields the protein CASRGGTSPNLAEQFF.

In its sample, this clonotype was seen a few times. This chain uses TRBV20-1 with TRBJ1-2; weak D call: TRBD1 (5 bases). This CDR3 contains 14 residues. Trimming left V 4 bases short and J 1 base short, with 13 bases between. CDR1 and CDR2 from the germline V gene are DFQATT and SNEGSKA (reference sequence). CDR3 nucleotide sequence: TGCAGTGCTACAGGGCCCCCTCTTAACTATGGCTACACCTTC. This codes for CSATGPPLNYGYTF.

The chain combines TRBV5-1 with TRBJ2-2; 7 bases are shared with TRBD1. J was trimmed by 6 bases and V by 6 bases; bases with no gene match: 11. CDR1 is SGHRS and CDR2 is YFSETQ in the germline V gene. There are 15 residues in the CDR3. Here the CDR3 reads CASISDPQGAGELFF. In DNA form, the CDR3 reads TGCGCCAGCATCTCAGACCCGCAGGGGGCCGGGGAGCTGTTTTTT.

The chain has TRBV20-1 and TRBJ2-7; D could derive from TRBD1 or TRBD2 (5 bases each). Germline CDR1 is DFQATT and CDR2 is SNEGSKA (reference sequence). V lost 4 bases to trimming and J lost 6 bases, with 19 bases between them. This CDR3 contains 14 residues. CDR3 coding DNA: TGCAGTGCTAACCTCGGGACCGCGGTCGGCGAGCAGTACTTC. Encoded protein: CSANLGTAVGEQYF.

The chain links TRBV6-1 to TRBJ2-3; D is ambiguous. The CDR3 runs to 13 residues. From germline, CDR1 is MNHNS and CDR2 SASEGT. V was cut by 3 bases and J by 7 bases, with 11 bases left in between. The CDR3 spells CASSDTPEHTQYF. Here the CDR3 DNA reads TGTGCCAGCAGTGATACCCCAGAACATACGCAGTATTTT.